These 32 T cell receptor beta chains were all obtained from the same sample, sequenced in a study of technical replicates of blood from several donors. Sequenced by immunoSEQ multiplex PCR; TCRdb stores in-frame clones only, minus some. The profile shows about 88,000 clones, approximately 95% of them singletons. The specimen sequenced was T cells isolated from PBMCs. These TCRs come from a human donor in good health.

The chain is built from TRBV28 and TRBJ1-3; D remains ambiguous. The CDR3 is 13 residues long. The germline gives CDR1 MDHEN, CDR2 SYDVKM. V dropped 5 bases and J dropped 3 bases, with 8 bases sitting between them. DNA for the CDR3: TGTGCCAGCAGTCTCTCCTTTGGAAACACCATATATTTT. Translating gives CASSLSFGNTIYF. Together with reference TRBV28 and TRBJ1-3, the CDR3 gives the full variable domain: DVKVTQSSRYLVKRTGEKVFLECVQDMDHENMFWYRQDPGLGLRLIYFSYDVKMKEKGDIPEGYSVSREKKERFSLILESASTNQTSMYLCASSLSFGNTIYFGEGSWLTVV.

The chain combines TRBV11-3 with TRBJ2-5, with 8 bases identical to TRBD1. V trimming: 1 base; J trimming: 4 bases; junction bases outside the gene matches: 5. This CDR3 spans 15 amino acids. Germline V CDR1 and CDR2: SGHNT, YENEEA. The CDR3 reads CASSLATGGVETQYF. The CDR3, as DNA: TGTGCCAGCAGCTTAGCAACAGGGGGTGTAGAGACCCAGTACTTC.

The CDR3 loop reads CASIETGVGNQPQHF. CDR3 bases: TGTGCCAGTATCGAAACAGGGGTAGGCAATCAGCCCCAGCATTTT. The chain couples TRBV19 to TRBJ1-5; the match to TRBD1 covers 7 bases. Germline V gene data show CDR1 as LNHDA and CDR2 as SQIVND (reference sequence). CDR3 length equals 15 residues. The ends lost 7 bases at V and 2 bases at J; junction bases unmatched: 8.

V gene TRBV27 combines with J gene TRBJ2-1; 8 bases align to TRBD2. Trimming at V came to 5 bases and at J to 6 bases, leaving 3 bases not matched to a gene. CDR1 and CDR2 (germline): MNHEY, SMNVEV (reference sequence). The CDR3 is 13 amino acids. CDR3 residues: CASSPGTSNEQFF. The CDR3 DNA is TGTGCCAGCAGTCCCGGGACTAGCAATGAGCAGTTCTTC.

V is TRBV2 and J is TRBJ2-1; 7 nucleotides line up with TRBD2. Germline trimming cut 6 bases from V and 6 bases from J; bases unmatched to any gene: 11. This CDR3 contains 15 residues. Germline-derived CDR1 and CDR2 are SNHLY and FYNNEI. CDR3 sequence: CASSYGGLGTNEQFF. In nucleotides, the CDR3 is TGTGCCAGCAGCTACGGTGGACTAGGTACCAATGAGCAGTTCTTC.

This chain connects TRBV30 to TRBJ1-4; 9 bases are shared with TRBD1. Per germline, CDR1 GTSNPN and CDR2 SVGIG (reference sequence). The CDR3 spans 14 residues. V lost 0 bases, J lost 5 bases, and 1 base stayed unmatched. For the CDR3, the DNA is TGTGCCTGGAGTGTAGGGACAGGGAATGAAAAACTGTTTTTT. Protein sequence: CAWSVGTGNEKLFF.

This clone is a singleton in its sample. The rearrangement uses TRBV19 and TRBJ1-5; D gene ambiguous. The CDR3 covers 16 residues. V dropped 6 bases and J dropped 4 bases, with 19 bases sitting between them. Germline V CDR1 and CDR2: LNHDA, SQIVND (reference sequence). The CDR3 bases are TGTGCCAGTAGCAGCCCCCACAGTGGCAAGAATCAGCCCCAGCATTTT. It encodes CASSSPHSGKNQPQHF.

V usage is TRBV4-3 and J usage is TRBJ2-6; maybe TRBD2 (6 bases). This CDR3 is built from 16 residues. Trimming shortened V by 2 bases and J by 1 base, and 9 bases separated the two germline ends. Germline lookup yields CDR1 LGHNA and CDR2 YSLEER. CDR3 DNA: TGCGCCAGCAGCCAAAGGAGGGAGTCTGGGGCCAACGTCCTGACTTTC. Translating gives CASSQRRESGANVLTF.

The chain joins TRBV9 to TRBJ2-1; 9 bases line up with TRBD2. Germline trimming cut 3 bases from V and 3 bases from J; bases unmatched to any gene: 4. The CDR3 is made up of 15 amino acids. Germline V gene sequence: CDR1 SGDLS, CDR2 YYNGEE. CDR3 in DNA: TGTGCCAGCAGCGGTACTAGCGGGCGCTACAATGAGCAGTTCTTC. It encodes CASSGTSGRYNEQFF.

The rearrangement uses TRBV4-1 and TRBJ2-3; 10 bases match TRBD2. This CDR3 has 17 amino acids. Germline CDR1 and CDR2: MGHRA and YSYEKL. V shed 1 base, J shed 2 bases, and the junction held 6 bases outside the gene matches. The CDR3 region has the DNA TGCGCCAGCAGCCAAGCGGCTAGCGGGAGATTCACAGATACGCAGTATTTT. Translation gives CASSQAASGRFTDTQYF.

The table lists this clone with a count of one. This sequence joins TRBV4-3 and TRBJ1-2, with D possibly TRBD1 on 5 matching bases. The CDR3 totals 15 residues. The ends were cut back, 0 bases at V and 4 bases at J, with 12 bases in the middle. CDR1 LGHNA and CDR2 YSLEER come from the germline V gene. CDR3 amino acids: CASSQDRRGLYGYTF. The CDR3 nucleotides read TGCGCCAGCAGCCAAGATAGGAGGGGCCTCTATGGCTACACCTTC.

CDR3 region: CASSLGLAGGTDTQYF. DNA for the CDR3: TGTGCCAGCAGCCTCGGACTAGCGGGAGGCACAGATACGCAGTATTTT. The gene calls are TRBV7-2 and TRBJ2-3, with TRBD2 identical over 13 bases. Trimming cost V 5 bases and J 1 base; bases outside gene matches: 3. Germline lookup yields CDR1 SGHTA and CDR2 FQGNSA. This CDR3 has 16 residues.

This clone was detected only once. The chain couples TRBV19 to TRBJ2-1; no clear D gene. Germline V gives CDR1 LNHDA, CDR2 SQIVND (reference sequence). V lost 5 bases, J lost 4 bases, and 6 bases lay in between. CDR3 length equals 12 residues. The CDR3 coding sequence is TGTGCCAGTAGTCCCACTTACAATGAGCAGTTCTTC. Translating it yields CASSPTYNEQFF.

The chain links TRBV7-2 to TRBJ2-1; tentatively, D is TRBD2 (5 bases). Trimming removed 1 base at V and 6 bases at J, with 13 bases between. CDR1 SGHTA and CDR2 FQGNSA come from the germline V gene. The CDR3 spans 15 residues. Here the CDR3 reads CASSLVSSGLNEQFF. The CDR3 coding sequence is TGTGCCAGCAGCTTAGTTTCCAGCGGCCTCAATGAGCAGTTCTTC.

J is TRBJ2-5 and V is TRBV30; TRBD2 matches 12 bases. CDR1 is GTSNPN and CDR2 is SVGIG in the germline V gene (reference sequence). The CDR3 length is 14 residues. After removal of 5 bases from V and 3 bases from J, the junction contained 4 bases not matched to a gene. The CDR3: CAWRLAGVKETQYF. For the CDR3, the DNA is TGTGCCTGGCGACTAGCGGGAGTTAAAGAGACCCAGTACTTC.

This chain connects TRBV19 to TRBJ1-4; the D is unclear. The CDR3 length is 13 residues. Per the germline V gene, CDR1 is LNHDA and CDR2 is SQIVND (reference sequence). Deletions cut 5 bases from V and 13 bases from J, with 17 bases between. This CDR3 is CASSPPRGEVLFF. The CDR3 nucleotides are TGTGCCAGTAGTCCCCCCCGCGGGGAGGTACTGTTTTTT.

The genes are TRBV9 and TRBJ1-2; D perhaps matches TRBD1 (6 bases). Germline CDR1 is SGDLS and CDR2 is YYNGEE. With 3 bases removed from V and 2 bases from J, the gap between germline ends came to 14 bases. This CDR3 spans 15 amino acids. CDR3 coding DNA: TGTGCCAGCAGCGCCATGGGGGGGGCCAACTATGGCTACACCTTC. Translated, it gives CASSAMGGANYGYTF.

The chain links TRBV29-1 to TRBJ2-5; 7 bases fit TRBD1. Trimming took 6 bases from V and 5 from J; bases not matched to a gene: 6. The length of the CDR3 is 12 residues. CDR1 and CDR2 from the germline V gene are SQVTM and ANQGSEA. This CDR3 is CSVAGGLETQYF. As DNA, the CDR3 is TGCAGCGTCGCAGGGGGTTTGGAGACCCAGTACTTC.

V and J are TRBV10-3 and TRBJ2-1; 11 bases match TRBD2. This CDR3 is 16 amino acids long. The germline V gene has CDR1 ENHRY and CDR2 SYGVKD. Unmatched junction bases numbered 9, after V lost 6 bases and J lost 5 bases. CDR3 loop: CAIRDSSGRADNEQFF. CDR3 sequence (DNA): TGTGCCATCAGGGACAGTAGCGGGAGGGCCGACAATGAGCAGTTCTTC.

V is TRBV21-1 and J is TRBJ2-7; TRBD2, the table's D call, lacks a check against the DNA. TRBV21-1 is termed a pseudogene. CDR3 length equals 17 residues. The DNA of the CDR3 is TGTGCCAGCACCCGAGACACCGGGGTGGCCTTCTCCCACGAGCAGTACTTC. Translation gives CASTRDTGVAFSHEQYF.

The gene calls are TRBV6-5 and TRBJ2-7; a weak D match, TRBD1 (6 bases). CDR1 is MNHEY, CDR2 SVGAGI, per germline. The ends were cut back, 0 bases at V and 6 bases at J, with 12 bases in the middle. The CDR3 consists of 14 residues. The CDR3 DNA sequence: TGTGCCAGCAGTTACTCGAACATGGGGGCCGAGCAGTACTTC. It translates to CASSYSNMGAEQYF.

The chain has TRBV19 and TRBJ2-7; perhaps TRBD1 as D (6 bases). The V end lost 3 bases, the J end lost 9 bases, and 9 bases lay between the germline ends. The CDR3 totals 11 residues. Per germline, CDR1 LNHDA and CDR2 SQIVND (reference sequence). The chain's CDR3 is CASSIGQMQYF. Written as DNA, the CDR3 is TGTGCCAGTAGTATTGGACAGATGCAGTACTTC.

The V and J genes are TRBV28 and TRBJ1-1, with D possibly being TRBD1 (5 bases). CDR3 length: 13 residues. Between the trimmed V and J ends, which lost 1 base and 7 bases, there was a span of 10 bases. Germline V gene data show CDR1 as MDHEN and CDR2 as SYDVKM. The CDR3 nucleotides are TGTGCCAGCAGTTTATACACAGGTATTGAAGCTTTCTTT. This encodes CASSLYTGIEAFF.

For the CDR3, the DNA is TGCGCCAGCAGCCAAGATATTTGGGCCTACGAGCAGTACTTC. Protein sequence: CASSQDIWAYEQYF. The rearrangement links TRBV4-3 to TRBJ2-5; no firm D call. The DNA end lines up better with TRBJ2-7; the J call may be wrong. The CDR3 consists of 14 residues. CDR1 is LGHNA and CDR2 is YSLEER in the germline V gene.

The CDR3 coding sequence is TGTGCCAGTAGCCTTAGGACTAGCGGGAGAAACAATGAGCAGTTCTTC. Protein product: CASSLRTSGRNNEQFF. This chain links TRBV19 with TRBJ2-1, with TRBD2 identical over 13 bases. CDR3 length: 16 amino acids. The germline gives CDR1 LNHDA, CDR2 SQIVND (reference sequence). J was trimmed by 5 bases and V by 6 bases; bases with no gene match: 7.

V and J are TRBV5-4 and TRBJ2-5; TRBD2 matches at 8 bases. The CDR3 length is 15 residues. CDR1 SGHNT and CDR2 YYREEE come from the germline V gene (reference sequence). V was clipped by 4 bases and J by 3 bases; unmatched bases: 8. The CDR3, as DNA: TGTGCCAGCAGCAAGGAGCGGGAGTCGGAAGAGACCCAGTACTTC. Encoded protein: CASSKERESEETQYF.

The rearrangement links TRBV2 to TRBJ2-7; 9 bases are shared with TRBD2. V was clipped by 7 bases and J by 4 bases; unmatched bases: 17. CDR1 SNHLY and CDR2 FYNNEI come from the germline V gene. The CDR3 totals 17 residues. The CDR3 bases are TGTGCCAGCAAGGTGCGGCTGGGGCGGGAGGGCCTGTACGAGCAGTACTTC. Its protein product is CASKVRLGREGLYEQYF.

V is TRBV13 and J is TRBJ2-5, with 7 bases identical to TRBD2. CDR1 is PRHDT and CDR2 is FYEKMQ in the germline V gene (reference sequence). Trimming cost V 2 bases and J 2 bases; bases outside gene matches: 5. The CDR3 runs to 15 residues. The CDR3 loop is CASSLTGGLQETQYF. CDR3 coding DNA: TGTGCCAGCAGCTTAACGGGAGGCTTACAAGAGACCCAGTACTTC.

This CDR3 is CAISRRGNTEAFF. CDR3 nucleotides: TGTGCCATCAGTAGGAGGGGTAACACTGAAGCTTTCTTT. V usage is TRBV10-3 and J usage is TRBJ1-1; TRBD1 might be the D (5 bases). The CDR3 consists of 13 residues. Trimming shortened V by 5 bases and J by 2 bases, and 9 bases separated the two germline ends. Germline V CDR1 and CDR2: ENHRY, SYGVKD.

The chain is built from TRBV5-4 and TRBJ1-2; TRBD1 agrees at 9 bases. Trimming cost V 5 bases and J 6 bases; bases outside gene matches: 8. This CDR3 has 14 residues. Germline V gene data show CDR1 as SGHNT and CDR2 as YYREEE (reference sequence). This chain's CDR3 is CASSSLDRGNGYTF. Here the CDR3 DNA reads TGTGCCAGCAGTTCACTAGACAGGGGGAATGGCTACACCTTC.

CDR3 residues: CASSLSGRAYIYNEQFF. The CDR3 DNA reads TGTGCCAGCAGTTTAAGCGGGAGGGCTTATATCTACAATGAGCAGTTCTTC. The gene calls are TRBV27 and TRBJ2-1; TRBD2 agrees at 10 bases. The CDR3 has 17 amino acids. V lost 2 bases to trimming and J lost 3 bases; unmatched junction nucleotides: 7. From germline, CDR1 is MNHEY and CDR2 SMNVEV (reference sequence).

A remark on this clone: Other DNA variants within this sample encode the same CDR3. The chain joins TRBV27 to TRBJ1-1; 8 nucleotides align to TRBD1. Germline V gene sequence: CDR1 MNHEY, CDR2 SMNVEV (reference sequence). The CDR3 covers 13 residues. Trimming cost V 3 bases and J 4 bases; bases outside gene matches: 1. CDR3 sequence reads: CASSLTGATEAFF. CDR3 nucleotide sequence: TGTGCCAGCAGTTTGACAGGGGCCACTGAAGCTTTCTTT.